This TCR beta chain was captured in a study of OX40 agonist ivuxolimab in advanced cancers. As to this clone: What it recognizes is unknown.

Study-wide points: CD8+ T cells showed, on average, more clonal expansion than CD4+ cells. The study observed clonal expansion of CD4+ and CD8+ blood T cells by week 6 at 0.1 to 3.0 mg/kg.

Libraries were prepared by immunoSEQ multiplex PCR; TCRdb keeps only in-frame clonotypes and omits some of them. The sample contains some 43,000 clones, about 90% of which appear only once. This CDR3 has 15 amino acids. Germline CDR1 and CDR2: MNHNS and SASEGT. The V end was cut by 5 bases, the J end by 0 bases, with 13 bases between. Patients were ineligible given autoimmune disease history or systemic immunosuppression. Blood sampling took place at baseline, cycle 4 day 1, and cycle 7 day 1. The sample in question was CD4+ or CD8+ T cells sorted from blood, obtained in a trial of the OX40 agonist ivuxolimab. The rearrangement joins TRBV6-1 to TRBJ1-1; a possible D gene is TRBD1 (6 bases). The clonotype was recovered from an adult with an advanced solid tumor such as melanoma, head and neck, liver or kidney cancer. CDR3 in DNA: TGTGCCAGCAGTACCTGGACAGCTATGAACACTGAAGCTTTCTTT. It codes for CASSTWTAMNTEAFF.